These T cell receptor beta chains were read from a single sample in a study of blood T cell repertoires in COVID-19. Only in-frame clones appear in the TCRdb table, and some are missing; sequencing was by immunoSEQ multiplex PCR. The repertoire holds 200,000 to 300,000 clones, with about 89% as singletons. Sequenced sample: PBMCs or T cells enriched from blood (not recorded which). These receptors were taken from a man aged 35 to 55 who had recovered from COVID-19. The CDR3 runs from the conserved cysteine through the conserved F or W. A D gene is named only where the DNA matches it firmly. Expanded clones are given a class, and other clones once, few, many or no size at all.

DNA | CDR3 | V | size | D | length | J
TGTGCCAGCAGCTTAGGTTTGCGGGAGATTAATCAAGAGACCCAGTACTTC | CASSLGLREINQETQYF | TRBV11-3 | . | TRBD2 | 17 | TRBJ2-5
TGTGCCAGCAGCTTGGACAGTGTGGAGACCCAGTACTTC | CASSLDSVETQYF | TRBV5-6 | few | . | 13 | TRBJ2-5
TGTGCCAGCAGTGAAACTGGGAGAACCATATATTTT | CASSETGRTIYF | TRBV6-1 | . | . | 12 | TRBJ1-3
TGCAGCGTAAGAGGAGAGAATGAAAAACTGTTTTTT | CSVRGENEKLFF | TRBV29-1 | once | . | 12 | TRBJ1-4
TGTGCCAGCAGCTTAACCGGCGTCAGGGGGCCATCGGTCGAGACCACTGAAGCTTTCTTT | CASSLTGVRGPSVETTEAFF | TRBV7-8 | . | TRBD1 | 20 | TRBJ1-1
TGTGCCAGCAGCTTAGGGACAGGCGGGTATGGCTACACCTTC | CASSLGTGGYGYTF | TRBV7-2 | . | TRBD1 | 14 | TRBJ1-2
TGTGCCAGCTCACCAGACAGCTCCTACGAGCAGTACTTC | CASSPDSSYEQYF | TRBV18 | . | . | 13 | TRBJ2-7
TGTGCCAGCAGCTTTAATTCGTTGGAGACCCAGTACTTC | CASSFNSLETQYF | TRBV11-2 | . | . | 13 | TRBJ2-5
TGCAGCGTTGAAGATCCAACTGGGGCAGGGACCGGGGAGCTGTTTTTT | CSVEDPTGAGTGELFF | TRBV29-1 | . | . | 16 | TRBJ2-2
TGTGCCAGCACGACTCAACTTTCGGGGACTGAAGCTTTCTTT | CASTTQLSGTEAFF | TRBV19 | . | . | 14 | TRBJ1-1
TGCGCCAGCAGATTAACGACAGGAGATTTAGTTAATGAGCAGTTCTTC | CASRLTTGDLVNEQFF | TRBV4-1 | . | . | 16 | TRBJ2-1
TGTGCCAGCAGCTTAGATCCCCGACTAGCGGGAACAGATACGCAGTATTTT | CASSLDPRLAGTDTQYF | TRBV7-3 | . | TRBD2 | 17 | TRBJ2-3
TGTGCCAGCAGCTTAGGGGGGACAGGGGATCAAGAGACCCAGTACTTC | CASSLGGTGDQETQYF | TRBV7-6 | . | TRBD1 | 16 | TRBJ2-5
TGCGCCAGCAGTGAGGTCGGCAGCGCCTACGAGCAGTACTTC | CASSEVGSAYEQYF | TRBV10-2 | . | . | 14 | TRBJ2-7
TGTGCCAGTAGTATGGGCAGGGGGGTCGGGTACGAGCAGTACTTC | CASSMGRGVGYEQYF | TRBV19 | . | . | 15 | TRBJ2-7
TGTGCCAGCAGCTTAGATGCACAGGGCCATTCACCCCTCCACTTT | CASSLDAQGHSPLHF | TRBV11-3 | . | . | 15 | TRBJ1-6
TGTGCCAGCAGCTCCGGGGTCGGACTAGCCTCCGAGCAGTACTTC | CASSSGVGLASEQYF | TRBV7-9 | . | TRBD2 | 15 | TRBJ2-7
TGTGCCAGCAGCGTACAGGGGGCGCGAGGTCACAACATCTATGGCTACACCTTC | CASSVQGARGHNIYGYTF | TRBV9 | . | TRBD1 | 18 | TRBJ1-2
TGTGCCAGCAGCAAAGTCCTTCGGCTAGCGGGAGGCAAAAACATTCAGTACTTC | CASSKVLRLAGGKNIQYF | TRBV21-1 | . | . | 18 | TRBJ2-4